This TCR beta chain appears in the sequencing data of a study of CD8 T cells in Susac syndrome. A quantity of roughly 0.5 to 1 ug RNA underwent reverse transcription using random hexamers. One entry per CDR3 protein results from TCRdb running MiXCR on the immunoSEQ multiplex PCR reads. The data hold tens of thousands of distinct CDR3 sequences, with approximately 93% observed a single time. V lost 6 bases, J lost 4 bases, and 18 bases lay in between. This CDR3 is built from 15 residues. Germline loops: CDR1 SEHNR, CDR2 FQNEAQ (reference sequence). The sequenced sample consisted of CD8+ T cells from PBMCs. The gene calls are TRBV7-9 and TRBJ1-2; weak D call: TRBD1 (6 bases). The sequence was collected from a human donor with multiple sclerosis. CDR3 sequence (DNA): TGTGCCAGCAGAATAGAGGGGGAAACTATCTATGGCTACACCTTC. Amino acids: CASRIEGETIYGYTF.